This T cell receptor beta chain appears in the sequencing data of a study of shared clonotypes between healthy human individuals. Clones were read by immunoSEQ multiplex PCR, and TCRdb kept only the in-frame ones, dropping some. This sample has 550,000 to 800,000 clones, with about 90% found just once. HIV-negative, healthy adults without recent acute infections or vaccinations were the donors. Overall study results and limits: Roughly 5.3% of naive CD4 clonotypes were common to a handful of donors. Naive subsets usually exceeded memory subsets in estimated richness.

Comments on this clone: What it binds is unknown.

The source is a man aged 18 to 29 in good health. Some clones in this sample may be carry-over from other donors' samples. Sequences were obtained from memory CD8+ T cells from PBMCs. Stated subset: CD45RO+ cells pooled with CCR7-negative TemRA cells.

CDR3 amino acids: CASSLVPGTGWGDTQYF. Here the CDR3 DNA reads TGCGCCAGCAGCCTCGTGCCCGGGACAGGGTGGGGCGATACGCAGTATTTT. V gene TRBV5-1 combines with J gene TRBJ2-3; 9 bases align to TRBD1. The length of the CDR3 is 17 residues. From germline, CDR1 is SGHRS and CDR2 YFSETQ. V shed 4 bases, J shed 6 bases, and the junction held 15 bases outside the gene matches.